The entry that follows covers one T cell receptor (beta chain) sequence. The V and J ends lost 1 base and 4 bases, in that order; junction bases with no gene match: 6. The CDR3 consists of 17 residues. Germline values: CDR1 MNHNS, CDR2 SASEGT. The sample belongs to a study of blood T cell repertoires in COVID-19. On the study more broadly: Samples came from the United States, Italy and Spain, spanning acute and convalescent COVID-19. T cells, B-cell-depleted T cells, or PBMCs supplied cDNA or gDNA.

In the authors' workflow: From reference gene primer amplification, estimates of nucleated cell counts were derived. Assay: immunoSEQ multiplex PCR; the TCRdb copy retains only in-frame clones and omits some. V, J and clone size were drawn from that table, and D and trimming were deduced from the DNA. The repertoire consists of 250,000 to 350,000 clones, with 70% to 90% occurring once and the leading ten covering around 3%. The source of this sequence is a woman in her twenties or thirties with active or convalescent COVID-19. The rearrangement joins TRBV6-1 to TRBJ2-1, with TRBD2 identical over 11 bases. The sequencing sample was made of peripheral blood. The CDR3, as DNA: TGTGCCAGCAGTGAAGATCTTCCTAGCGGGGGGTACAATGAGCAGTTCTTC. This codes for CASSEDLPSGGYNEQFF.